This entry lists 25 T cell receptor beta chains sequenced from one sample in a study of cytomegalovirus exposure and HLA in healthy donors (dated by TCRdb to about 2017). Libraries were constructed by the immunoSEQ multiplex PCR assay. For the multiplex PCR, a mixture combining 60 forward primers for TCR Vbeta segments and 13 reverse primers for TCR Jbeta segments was used. TCRdb limited this immuneACCESS table to in-frame rearrangements with V and J called. A share of clones is missing; checked studies link under half to unresolved V genes, and the rest is unexplained. This sample has about 150,000 clones in its table, and 84% of those were observed once. 1.9% of the sample goes to the ten largest clones. Input material: PBMCs. Every receptor here comes from a man between 18 and 29 years old in good health and CMV-seronegative.

This clone was seen just once. The chain uses TRBV5-6 and TRBJ1-3, with D uncertain. Germline V CDR1 and CDR2: SGHDT, YYEEEE. There are 16 residues in the CDR3. With 4 bases removed from V and 1 base from J, the gap between germline ends came to 15 bases. As DNA, the CDR3 is TGTGCCAGCAGCAGCCCCGGAGCCCCATCTGGAAACACCATATATTTT. Protein product: CASSSPGAPSGNTIYF.

This chain joins TRBV9 and TRBJ2-7; the match to TRBD1 covers 7 bases. The V gene end was trimmed by 4 bases and the J gene end by 3 bases; junction bases not matched to a gene: 4. From germline, CDR1 is SGDLS and CDR2 YYNGEE. This CDR3 contains 13 residues. CDR3 loop: CASSPRDSYEQYF. In DNA form, the CDR3 reads TGTGCCAGCAGCCCACGGGACAGCTACGAGCAGTACTTC. Complete variable domain (other parts from reference TRBV9 and TRBJ2-7): DSGVTQTPKHLITATGQRVTLRCSPRSGDLSVYWYQQSLDQGLQFLIQYYNGEERAKGNILERFSAQQFPDLHSELNLSSLELGDSALYFCASSPRDSYEQYFGPGTRLTVT.

This chain links TRBV5-1 with TRBJ2-1, with 10 positions matching TRBD2. The junction had 6 bases not matched to a gene; V was cut back by 0 bases and J by 0 bases. CDR1 is SGHRS, CDR2 YFSETQ, per germline. CDR3 length: 18 residues. CDR3 DNA sequence: TGCGCCAGCAGCTTGGGGCTGTCTAGCGGGGGCTCCTACAATGAGCAGTTCTTC. This codes for CASSLGLSSGGSYNEQFF.

The CDR3 DNA is TGTGCCAGCAGCTTCCAGGGGGCAGGACTAGCGGGAGATCATGAGCAGTTCTTC. This gives the protein CASSFQGAGLAGDHEQFF. The chain has TRBV7-2 and TRBJ2-1; 13 bases match TRBD2. This CDR3 contains 18 residues. The germline CDR1 and CDR2 sequences are SGHTA and FQGNSA. V was pared by 3 bases and J by 8 bases, with 13 bases of the junction left unmatched. Supplemented by reference TRBV7-2 and TRBJ2-1, the full variable domain reads GAGVSQSPSNKVTEKGKDVELRCDPISGHTALYWYRQSLGQGLEFLIYFQGNSAPDKSGLPSDRFSAERTGGSVSTLTIQRTQQEDSAVYLCASSFQGAGLAGDHEQFFGPGTRLTVL.

The V call is TRBV6-6, the J call TRBJ1-1, with D perhaps matching TRBD1 (5 bases). Germline CDR1 is MNHNY and CDR2 is SVGAGI (reference sequence). V shed 8 bases and J shed 5 bases, with 15 bases lying between them. This CDR3 is 13 amino acids long. The CDR3 loop reads CASFNGEGTEAFF. Here the CDR3 DNA reads TGTGCCAGCTTCAACGGGGAGGGGACTGAAGCTTTCTTT.

The chain links TRBV5-1 to TRBJ2-2; no reliable D call. V lost 0 bases, J lost 6 bases, and 9 bases lay in between. Germline V gene lookup returns CDR1 SGHRS and CDR2 YFSETQ. The CDR3 is 14 amino acids. CDR3 amino acids: CASSLDLRAGELFF. The CDR3 nucleotides are TGCGCCAGCAGCTTGGATCTACGGGCCGGGGAGCTGTTTTTT.

This chain links TRBV5-1 with TRBJ2-5; the match to TRBD1 covers 9 bases. CDR1 and CDR2 (germline): SGHRS, YFSETQ. Unmatched junction bases numbered 4, after V lost 4 bases and J lost 3 bases. The CDR3 contains 14 residues. The CDR3 sequence: CASSTGQGEETQYF. DNA for the CDR3: TGCGCCAGCAGCACGGGACAGGGTGAAGAGACCCAGTACTTC.

The chain links TRBV6-1 to TRBJ2-3; 9 bases map to TRBD2. The CDR3 loop spans 16 amino acids. With 1 base clipped from V and 1 base from J, the junction kept 3 bases outside the gene matches. CDR1 and CDR2 from the germline V gene are MNHNS and SASEGT. DNA for the CDR3: TGTGCCAGCAGTGAAGTTAGCGGGGGCCGCACAGATACGCAGTATTTT. This gives the protein CASSEVSGGRTDTQYF.

The rearrangement joins TRBV6-5 to TRBJ2-1, with 9 positions matching TRBD2. V lost 5 bases and J lost 4; bases outside the gene matches: 6. Germline lookup yields CDR1 MNHEY and CDR2 SVGAGI. This CDR3 is 15 amino acids long. This CDR3 reads CASSTTSGPYNEQFF. In DNA form, the CDR3 reads TGTGCCAGCAGTACGACTAGCGGACCATACAATGAGCAGTTCTTC.

The sample holds a few counts of this clone. The gene calls are TRBV28 and TRBJ1-2; TRBD1 is a possible D gene (6 bases). Trimming took off 5 bases at V and 8 bases at J, with 24 bases between the two ends. From germline, CDR1 is MDHEN and CDR2 SYDVKM. This CDR3 has 16 residues. This CDR3 reads CASSPGHEPLGLGYTF. The CDR3 DNA follows: TGTGCCAGCAGTCCGGGACACGAACCGCTTGGACTGGGCTACACCTTC.

The chain is built from TRBV7-8 and TRBJ2-7; D is perhaps TRBD1 (6 bases). Germline CDR1 is SGHVS and CDR2 is FQNEAQ. V was clipped by 0 bases and J by 3 bases, with 12 bases between them. There are 15 residues in the CDR3. The CDR3, as DNA: TGTGCCAGCAGCTTAGCTTGGGACACTAACTACGAGCAGTACTTC. Encoded protein: CASSLAWDTNYEQYF.

The chain is built from TRBV5-1 and TRBJ2-7, with 7 bases identical to TRBD2. CDR3 length equals 14 residues. V shed 2 bases and J 4 bases; nucleotides not matched to a gene: 6. Germline CDR1 and CDR2: SGHRS and YFSETQ. CDR3 nucleotide sequence: TGCGCCAGCAGCTTTGGGGAGGGGCCGTACGAGCAGTACTTC. The encoded protein is CASSFGEGPYEQYF.

This sequence joins TRBV19 and TRBJ2-7; 8 bases agree with TRBD2. Losses at the gene ends were 4 bases for V and 6 bases for J; bases not matched to a gene: 17. Germline V lookup: CDR1 LNHDA, CDR2 SQIVND (reference sequence). This CDR3 comprises 17 residues. In DNA, the CDR3 is TGTGCCAGTAGTAAAGGGTGGCAGAGCGGGAGAGCATCCGAGCAGTACTTC. Encoded protein: CASSKGWQSGRASEQYF. Full variable domain (outside the CDR3, taken from reference TRBV19 and TRBJ2-7): DGGITQSPKYLFRKEGQNVTLSCEQNLNHDAMYWYRQDPGQGLRLIYYSQIVNDFQKGDIAEGYSVSREKKESFPLTVTSAQKNPTAFYLCASSKGWQSGRASEQYFGPGTRLTVT.

This chain joins TRBV15 and TRBJ2-1; 10 nucleotides align to TRBD2. The V segment lost 0 bases and the J segment 1 base; nucleotides outside the gene matches: 9. The CDR3 is 19 amino acids. Germline values: CDR1 LNHNV, CDR2 YYDKDF (reference sequence). CDR3 protein: CATSRDHLASGSSYNEQFF. CDR3 DNA: TGTGCCACCAGCAGAGATCACTTGGCTAGCGGGAGTTCCTACAATGAGCAGTTCTTC. The whole variable domain, remainder taken from reference TRBV15 and TRBJ2-1, is DAMVIQNPRYQVTQFGKPVTLSCSQTLNHNVMYWYQQKSSQAPKLLFHYYDKDFNNEADTPDNFQSRRPNTSFCFLDIRSPGLGDTAMYLCATSRDHLASGSSYNEQFFGPGTRLTVL.

This clone was detected only once. The gene calls are TRBV13 and TRBJ2-3; 9 bases are shared with TRBD2. V gave up 1 base and J gave up 2 bases; unmatched junction bases: 10. Germline lookup yields CDR1 PRHDT and CDR2 FYEKMQ (reference sequence). The CDR3 has 18 residues. The CDR3 bases are TGTGCCAGCAGCTTAGCCCCCGCTGCTAGCGGGAACACAGATACGCAGTATTTT. It specifies CASSLAPAASGNTDTQYF.

This clone has just one count. The chain employs TRBV5-4 and TRBJ2-4, with 7 bases lining up with TRBD2. The V and J ends lost 4 bases and 6 bases, in that order; junction bases with no gene match: 22. CDR1 and CDR2 from the germline V gene are SGHNT and YYREEE (reference sequence). This CDR3 region has 19 residues. The CDR3 loop is CASSRTDGGRGGIRNIQYF. As DNA, the CDR3 is TGTGCCAGCAGCCGTACTGACGGTGGGAGGGGAGGGATTAGAAACATTCAGTACTTC.

The chain recombines TRBV7-8 with TRBJ1-3; 7 bases are shared with TRBD1. The V segment lost 2 bases and the J segment 0 bases; nucleotides outside the gene matches: 10. The CDR3 contains 18 residues. Germline V gene sequence: CDR1 SGHVS, CDR2 FQNEAQ. CDR3 coding DNA: TGTGCCAGCAGCTTACTGGGACAGAGTGTCCTCTCTGGAAACACCATATATTTT. It is translated as CASSLLGQSVLSGNTIYF.

The chain recombines TRBV9 with TRBJ2-5; D unclear. Germline V gives CDR1 SGDLS, CDR2 YYNGEE. The CDR3 is 12 residues long. The V end was cut by 3 bases, the J end by 5 bases, with 8 bases between. Written as DNA, the CDR3 is TGTGCCAGCAGCGCCCCCGGGGAGACCCAGTACTTC. Translation: CASSAPGETQYF.

The chain recombines TRBV19 with TRBJ1-2; no definite D call. V lost 7 bases, J lost 8 bases, and 14 bases lay in between. Germline V gives CDR1 LNHDA, CDR2 SQIVND (reference sequence). CDR3 size: 12 residues. The CDR3 sequence: CASTQSDSGYTF. The CDR3 bases are TGTGCCAGTACCCAATCAGATTCCGGCTACACCTTC.

The genes are TRBV6-6 and TRBJ2-2, with 13 bases lining up with TRBD2. The junction had 6 bases not matched to a gene; V was cut back by 10 bases and J by 7 bases. CDR1 MNHNY and CDR2 SVGAGI come from the germline V gene (reference sequence). This CDR3 contains 14 residues. The CDR3 loop is CAIGTSGTDGELFF. In DNA form, the CDR3 reads TGTGCCATCGGGACTAGCGGGACAGACGGGGAGCTGTTTTTT.

The chain joins TRBV5-4 to TRBJ1-6; no firm D call. Trimming left V 6 bases short and J 16 bases short, with 20 bases between. Germline CDR1 reads SGHNT; CDR2 reads YYREEE (reference sequence). The CDR3 runs to 13 residues. CDR3 sequence reads: CASTPEGYGKLHF. CDR3 coding DNA: TGTGCCAGCACCCCCGAGGGATATGGGAAACTCCACTTT. The variable domain in full, completed from reference TRBV5-4 and TRBJ1-6, reads ETGVTQSPTHLIKTRGQQVTLRCSSQSGHNTVSWYQQALGQGPQFIFQYYREEENGRGNFPPRFSGLQFPNYSSELNVNALELDDSALYLCASTPEGYGKLHFGNGTRLTVT.

This chain joins TRBV10-3 and TRBJ1-3; no definite D call. Trimming cost V 2 bases and J 0 bases, with 11 bases left between them. Germline V gene data show CDR1 as ENHRY and CDR2 as SYGVKD. The CDR3 runs to 16 residues. CDR3 sequence: CAISEGGLTSGNTIYF. CDR3 DNA: TGTGCCATCAGTGAGGGTGGGCTTACCTCTGGAAACACCATATATTTT.

The rearrangement uses TRBV4-3 and TRBJ2-7; 7 nucleotides align to TRBD1. V shed 4 bases, J shed 2 bases, and the junction held 8 bases outside the gene matches. The germline V gene encodes CDR1 LGHNA and CDR2 YSLEER. This CDR3 is built from 15 residues. CDR3 protein: CASSPRRGGTYEQYF. The CDR3 DNA follows: TGCGCCAGCAGCCCCCGGAGAGGGGGCACCTACGAGCAGTACTTC.

The genes are TRBV6-6 and TRBJ2-2; D may be TRBD2 (6 bases). CDR3 length: 15 amino acids. The germline V and J ends were trimmed by 8 bases and 2 bases, with 15 bases remaining between them. Germline values: CDR1 MNHNY, CDR2 SVGAGI (reference sequence). CDR3 in DNA: TGTGCCAGCGGGCTCGGGACTCTCAACACCGGGGAGCTGTTTTTT. It translates to CASGLGTLNTGELFF.

The rearrangement joins TRBV30 to TRBJ2-1; 8 positions agree with TRBD2. Germline V gene sequence: CDR1 GTSNPN, CDR2 SVGIG (reference sequence). The length of the CDR3 is 13 residues. J lost 3 bases, V lost 4 bases, and 2 bases had no gene match. The CDR3 protein is CAWTGGGYNEQFF. Written as DNA, the CDR3 is TGTGCCTGGACCGGGGGGGGCTACAATGAGCAGTTCTTC.